The present T cell receptor (beta chain) was sequenced within a study of low-dose radiotherapy and immunotherapy resistance in tumors. Turning to the study itself: Treatment of Cohort 1 consisted of 0.5 Gy per fraction every 2 weeks, adding up to 6.5 Gy.

This clonotype has ten or more counts. Time point defined: after trial treatment. Sample treatment: LDRT plus nivolumab, ipilimumab, low-dose cyclophosphamide and aspirin (RACIN trial). The CDR3 runs 17 residues. Germline trimming cut 5 bases from V and 7 bases from J; bases unmatched to any gene: 12. Per the germline V gene, CDR1 is SNHLY and CDR2 is FYNNEI. Covering alpha and beta chains, TRAV- and TRBV-specific primers were used for the first-strand cDNA. Amplification, which lasted 20 to 25 PCR cycles, used a constant-region primer and V-primer adapter to amplify TCRs. The mRNA which had been isolated was amplified by in vitro transcription. MiXCR, applied by TCRdb to the reads, yields one record per CDR3 protein. The data show 100,000 or so distinct CDR3 sequences, roughly 20% seen once.

The sequencing here drew on PBMCs, taken after low-dose radiotherapy plus immunotherapy. The chain couples TRBV2 to TRBJ2-4; 12 bases fit TRBD1. The TCR sequence derives from a male donor with prostate cancer. CDR3 residues: CASSIPGQGAEGNIQYF. CDR3 in DNA: TGTGCCAGCAGTATCCCGGGACAGGGGGCGGAGGGGAACATTCAGTACTTC.